The present TCR beta chain was sequenced within a study of blood T cell repertoires in COVID-19. Study-wide background: The United States, Italy and Spain were the sources of the acute and convalescent COVID-19 samples. Sources were T cells, B-cell-depleted T cells, or PBMCs; the material itself was cDNA or gDNA.

In the authors' workflow: Reference gene primer amplification gave nucleated cell count estimates. Profiling relied on immunoSEQ multiplex PCR, and the TCRdb table lists in-frame clones only, not all of them. The DNA gave D and trimming, while V, J and clone size come from that table. The table records roughly 85,000 clones, 75% to 90% of them present only once. The receptor was isolated from a man aged 50 or older with active or convalescent COVID-19. The sample comprised peripheral blood.

CDR3 sequence reads: CASRTGAYNEQFF. DNA for the CDR3: TGTGCCAGCCGGACAGGGGCCTACAATGAGCAGTTCTTC. The chain joins TRBV25-1 to TRBJ2-1, with 9 nucleotides matching TRBD1. The ends lost 8 bases at V and 2 bases at J; junction bases unmatched: 1. The CDR3 has 13 amino acids. Germline CDR1 and CDR2: MGHDK and SYGVNS.